This is a list of T cell receptor beta chains from one sample in a study of blood T cell repertoires in COVID-19. Method: immunoSEQ multiplex PCR; TCRdb's copy keeps in-frame clones and lacks some. The profile shows 150,000 to 200,000 clones, around 79% of them singletons. Specimen: peripheral blood. The receptors shown here come from a man between 50 and 59 years old who had recovered from COVID-19. CDR3s include the opening cysteine and the closing phenylalanine or tryptophan. A D gene is named only where the DNA matches it firmly. Size is omitted from some rows. Given values are once, few, many or a class for expanded clones.

size	V	D	J	DNA	CDR3
once	TRBV11-3	TRBD1	TRBJ2-1	TGTGCCAGCAGCTTAAATCAGGGGGCCTACAATGAGCAGTTCTTC	CASSLNQGAYNEQFF
NA	TRBV6-5	TRBD2	TRBJ2-3	TGTGCCAGCAGTTACGGTGCGGGAGGGCCCACAGATACGCAGTATTTT	CASSYGAGGPTDTQYF
NA	TRBV10-2	NA	TRBJ2-1	TGCGCCAGCAGTCGACAGGAGTCGGGTTACAATGAGCAGTTCTTC	CASSRQESGYNEQFF
NA	TRBV28	TRBD1	TRBJ1-3	TGTGCCAGCAGCACACAGGGGAGGTCTGGAAACACCATATATTTT	CASSTQGRSGNTIYF
NA	TRBV29-1	TRBD1	TRBJ2-7	TGCAGCGTTGAAGGTACCTACAGGGGGGCCTACGAGCAGTACTTC	CSVEGTYRGAYEQYF
NA	TRBV19	NA	TRBJ1-1	TGTGCCAGTAGTAGGAGCAGGGGAAACACTGAAGCTTTCTTT	CASSRSRGNTEAFF
few	TRBV19	NA	TRBJ2-2	TGTGCCAGTACCTCCGGAGGGGGGGTGGTGCTGTTTTTT	CASTSGGGVVLFF
NA	TRBV2	TRBD1	TRBJ2-5	TGTGCCAGCAGGCAGAGCGAGGGACAGCAAGAGACCCAGTACTTC	CASRQSEGQQETQYF
NA	TRBV24-1	NA	TRBJ2-3	TGTGCCACCAGTGAAGTTGGGAAGGGGAGGACAGATACGCAGTATTTT	CATSEVGKGRTDTQYF
NA	TRBV19	TRBD1	TRBJ2-7	TGTGCCAGTAGACGCCAGGGGCAGGGGGCCCACGAGCAGTACTTC	CASRRQGQGAHEQYF
NA	TRBV2	TRBD1	TRBJ1-5	TGTGCCAGCAGCTCTACCGGGACAGGTTTTTCGCCCCAGCATTTT	CASSSTGTGFSPQHF
NA	TRBV7-2	NA	TRBJ1-2	TGTGCCAGCAGCTTGGGGGGGGCGAGAGGCTACACCTTC	CASSLGGARGYTF
NA	TRBV27	NA	TRBJ2-5	TGTGCCAGCAGAACCCCCCTATCGGGAGAGACCCAGTACTTC	CASRTPLSGETQYF
NA	TRBV6-5	NA	TRBJ2-7	TGTGCCAGCAGCGACACAATCCGCGCATCTTACGAGCAGTACTTC	CASSDTIRASYEQYF
NA	TRBV4-1	TRBD2	TRBJ2-5	TGCGCCAGCAGCCAGGCCGGGACTAGCGGACAAGAGACCCAGTACTTC	CASSQAGTSGQETQYF
few	TRBV6-6	TRBD1	TRBJ1-2	TGTGCCAGCAGTTACCACACAGGGGCAGGAGATGGCTACACCTTC	CASSYHTGAGDGYTF
NA	TRBV19	NA	TRBJ1-5	TGTGCCAGTAACCTCGAGGTGCGACAGCCCCAGCATTTT	CASNLEVRQPQHF
NA	TRBV6-5	NA	TRBJ2-2	TGTGCCAGCCCGAGGGGGGGGAGAACCGGGGAGCTGTTTTTT	CASPRGGRTGELFF
few	TRBV6-6	TRBD1	TRBJ1-5	TGTGCCAGCACCGACCAGACAGGGTACGGCCAGCCCCAGCATTTT	CASTDQTGYGQPQHF
NA	TRBV9	NA	TRBJ1-4	TGTGCCAGCAGCACCACAAATGAAAAACTGTTTTTT	CASSTTNEKLFF
NA	TRBV28	TRBD2	TRBJ2-7	TGTGCCAGCAGTTTACTAGCGGGAGTAGGGCAGTACTTC	CASSLLAGVGQYF
NA	TRBV18	TRBD1	TRBJ2-2	TGTGCCAGCTCAATGGGACAGGGAAACACCGGGGAGCTGTTTTTT	CASSMGQGNTGELFF